This TCR beta chain was retrieved from a study of OX40 agonist ivuxolimab in advanced cancers. Whole-study context: Partial response was recorded in three patients: one hepatocellular carcinoma and two cutaneous melanoma cases.

With autoimmune disease history or systemic immunosuppression, patients were excluded. Sequencing used immunoSEQ multiplex PCR; TCRdb keeps in-frame clones, though not all of them. The profile shows fewer than 80,000 clones, 80% to 90% of them singletons. Per the germline V gene, CDR1 is SGHAT and CDR2 is FQNNGV. The CDR3 extends over 16 amino acids. V lost 3 bases and J lost 5; bases outside the gene matches: 10. The origin of this receptor is an adult with an advanced solid tumor such as melanoma, head and neck, liver or kidney cancer. This sequence joins TRBV11-2 and TRBJ2-4; 7 positions agree with TRBD1. The sample consisted of CD4+ or CD8+ T cells sorted from blood, taken in a trial of the OX40 agonist ivuxolimab. CDR3 residues: CASSFDGFGTENIQYF. CDR3 coding DNA: TGTGCCAGCAGCTTCGATGGATTTGGGACAGAAAACATTCAGTACTTC. Full variable domain (missing parts from reference TRBV11-2 and TRBJ2-4): EAGVAQSPRYKIIEKRQSVAFWCNPISGHATLYWYQQILGQGPKLLIQFQNNGVVDDSQLPKDRFSAERLKGVDSTLKIQPAKLEDSAVYLCASSFDGFGTENIQYFGAGTRLSVL.